This T cell receptor beta chain was recovered during a study of T cell repertoires in cytomegalovirus infection. Using its own MiXCR run on the reads, TCRdb lists one record per CDR3 protein. The sample shows 640,000 or so distinct CDR3 sequences, roughly 36% of them seen only once. The CDR3 contains 14 residues. Regarding this clonotype: Its cognate antigen is unknown. Being one base from a much bigger clone, this may be a read error.

The chain recombines TRBV12-3 or TRBV12-4 with TRBJ1-5; D is uncertain. The source of this sequence is a human donor in good health (CMV status not recorded). Some clones in this sample may be carry-over from other donors' samples. Sequencing used cultured PBMCs, obtained from culture after CMV antigen stimulation. CDR3 sequence (DNA): TGTGCCAGCAGCGAGGGAAATAGCAGTCAGCCCCAGCATTTT. This translates into CASSEGNSSQPQHF.